This TCR beta chain was captured by sequencing in a study of Graves' ophthalmopathy and Graves' hyperthyroidism. Broader study findings: Using a 13-signature model, the authors split ophthalmopathy from stable hyperthyroidism, with 87.88% sensitivity and about 80% specificity.

Patients with other autoimmune diseases, uncontrolled infections, pregnancy or lactation were excluded. V was clipped by 2 bases and J by 6 bases, with 10 bases between them. This CDR3 comprises 14 residues. Germline V lookup: CDR1 LGHNA, CDR2 YSLEER. TCR beta CDR3 regions were amplified from RNA transcripts. The authors performed first-round RT-PCR with HTBI primers and then a second-round multiplex PCR. TCRdb reprocessed the multiplex PCR reads via MiXCR and lists one record per CDR3 protein. In the table there are 1 million to 1.3 million distinct CDR3 sequences, about 40% of which are singletons. As concerns this clonotype: Its antigen is undetermined.

This TCR derives from an adult man with Graves' hyperthyroidism. V is TRBV4-3 and J is TRBJ2-2, with D perhaps matching TRBD1 or TRBD2 (6 bases each). The sequencing sample was made of peripheral blood or thyroid tissue (not recorded which). The CDR3 DNA follows: TGCGCCAGCAGCCAACGGGGGCTTGCCGGGGAGCTGTTTTTT. Its translation: CASSQRGLAGELFF.